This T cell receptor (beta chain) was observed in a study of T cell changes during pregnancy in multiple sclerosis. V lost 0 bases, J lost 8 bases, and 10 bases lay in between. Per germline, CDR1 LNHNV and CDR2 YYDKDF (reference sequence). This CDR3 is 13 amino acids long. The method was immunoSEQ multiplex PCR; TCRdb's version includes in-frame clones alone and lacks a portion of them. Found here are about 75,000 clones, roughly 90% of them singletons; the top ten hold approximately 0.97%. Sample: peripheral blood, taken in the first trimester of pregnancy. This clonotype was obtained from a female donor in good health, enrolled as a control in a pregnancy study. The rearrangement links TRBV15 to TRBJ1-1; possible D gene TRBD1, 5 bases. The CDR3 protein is CATSRDVDSEAFF. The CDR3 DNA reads TGTGCCACCAGCAGAGATGTAGACAGCGAAGCTTTCTTT.